Given below is one TCR beta chain in context. The data were taken from a study of T cell changes during pregnancy in multiple sclerosis. From germline, CDR1 is SGHTS and CDR2 YDEGEE. The CDR3 runs 16 residues. Trimming cost V 6 bases and J 1 base; bases outside gene matches: 9. Sequencing was performed with immunoSEQ multiplex PCR; in TCRdb, only in-frame clones are kept and a portion is missing. The sample records around 66,000 clones, around 91% being singletons. The receptor's source is a female donor in good health, enrolled as a control in a pregnancy study. The V call is TRBV5-8, the J call TRBJ1-5, with 8 bases aligning to TRBD1. Sequenced here: peripheral blood, sampled after pregnancy. CDR3 residues: CASTGDRRLSNQPQHF. The CDR3 nucleotides read TGTGCCAGCACGGGGGACAGGCGGTTAAGCAATCAGCCCCAGCATTTT. Filled out from reference TRBV5-8 and TRBJ1-5, the complete variable domain reads EAGVTQSPTHLIKTRGQQATLRCSPISGHTSVYWYQQALGLGLQFLLWYDEGEERNRGNFPPRFSGRQFPNYSSELNVNALELEDSALYLCASTGDRRLSNQPQHFGDGTRLSIL.